These 9 T cell receptor beta chains were all obtained from the same sample, sequenced in a study of cytomegalovirus exposure and HLA in healthy donors. In the PCR, 60 Vbeta and 13 Jbeta primers were used. Data came from immunoSEQ multiplex PCR; TCRdb stores just in-frame clones and leaves some out. The sample shows approximately 78,000 clones, 66% of them seen only once. The sample consisted of PBMCs. The receptors stem from a man in his forties in good health and CMV-seropositive.

This clone has only a few counts. The sample carries other DNA sequences with the same CDR3. The chain recombines TRBV5-1 with TRBJ2-3; TRBD2 matches 9 bases. CDR1 SGHRS and CDR2 YFSETQ come from the germline V gene. The CDR3 sequence is 16 residues long. After removal of 4 bases from V and 6 bases from J, the junction contained 12 bases not matched to a gene. CDR3 DNA sequence: TGCGCCAGCAGCCTCGCTGGCGGGGGGGCTGGGGATACGCAGTATTTT. It translates to CASSLAGGGAGDTQYF.

This clone was detected a few times. The sample has other DNA sequences that encode this CDR3 too. The chain combines TRBV9 with TRBJ2-1; TRBD2 agrees at 8 bases. CDR1 SGDLS and CDR2 YYNGEE come from the germline V gene. This CDR3 is built from 15 residues. With 2 bases clipped from V and 2 bases from J, the junction kept 3 bases outside the gene matches. In DNA form, the CDR3 reads TGTGCCAGCAGCGTTGGCGGGGGGCCCTACAATGAGCAGTTCTTC. It codes for CASSVGGGPYNEQFF.

V and J are TRBV5-1 and TRBJ2-2, with D maybe TRBD1 (6 bases). The CDR3 runs 15 residues. Trimming shortened V by 2 bases and J by 6 bases, and 14 bases separated the two germline ends. The germline V gene has CDR1 SGHRS and CDR2 YFSETQ. The CDR3 spells CASSFGDRTAGELFF. As DNA, the CDR3 is TGCGCCAGCAGCTTCGGTGACAGGACGGCCGGGGAGCTGTTTTTT.

This clone was observed a single time. The rearrangement uses TRBV25-1 and TRBJ1-2; D is perhaps TRBD1 (5 bases). The CDR3 has 16 amino acids. With 2 bases removed from V and 8 bases from J, the gap between germline ends came to 21 bases. The germline gives CDR1 MGHDK, CDR2 SYGVNS. CDR3 coding DNA: TGTGCCAGCAGTGAAGAGATTCTGGTATTGGGGCAGGGCTACACCTTC. This gives the protein CASSEEILVLGQGYTF.

The chain couples TRBV4-3 to TRBJ2-5; TRBD1 agrees at 12 bases. J lost 5 bases, V lost 4 bases, and 5 bases had no gene match. Germline V gene lookup returns CDR1 LGHNA and CDR2 YSLEER. The CDR3 is 15 residues long. Here the CDR3 reads CASSLGTGGVETQYF. CDR3 DNA: TGCGCCAGCAGCCTCGGGACAGGGGGCGTGGAGACCCAGTACTTC.

The chain links TRBV6-4 to TRBJ2-3; the match to TRBD2 covers 14 bases. CDR3 size: 16 residues. CDR1 is MRHNA, CDR2 SNTAGT, per germline. J was trimmed by 6 bases and V by 6 bases; bases with no gene match: 8. CDR3 nucleotides: TGTGCCAGCAGAGAGACTAGCGGGGGGGAAGATGATACGCAGTATTTT. Protein sequence: CASRETSGGEDDTQYF.

The chain links TRBV18 to TRBJ2-6; D not resolved. CDR3 length equals 16 residues. V lost 3 bases to trimming and J lost 4 bases, with 13 bases between them. Germline loops: CDR1 KGHSH, CDR2 LQKENI. CDR3 sequence (DNA): TGTGCCAGCTCACCGACTCCCAGAGTGGGGGCCAACGTCCTGACTTTC. As protein: CASSPTPRVGANVLTF.

This rearrangement joins TRBV7-9 to TRBJ2-5, with TRBD2 matching 7 bases. CDR3 length equals 13 residues. The V segment lost 2 bases and the J segment 5 bases; nucleotides outside the gene matches: 2. Per the germline V gene, CDR1 is SEHNR and CDR2 is FQNEAQ (reference sequence). CDR3 protein: CASSLSRGETQYF. The CDR3 coding sequence is TGTGCCAGCAGCTTATCGCGGGGGGAGACCCAGTACTTC.

The chain couples TRBV30 to TRBJ2-7; D may be TRBD2 (7 bases). V dropped 2 bases and J dropped 0 bases, with 11 bases sitting between them. The V gene's germline CDR1 is GTSNPN and CDR2 SVGIG (reference sequence). The CDR3 has 14 amino acids. CDR3 residues: CAWSRGGSSYEQYF. In DNA, the CDR3 is TGTGCCTGGAGTAGGGGGGGCTCCTCCTACGAGCAGTACTTC.